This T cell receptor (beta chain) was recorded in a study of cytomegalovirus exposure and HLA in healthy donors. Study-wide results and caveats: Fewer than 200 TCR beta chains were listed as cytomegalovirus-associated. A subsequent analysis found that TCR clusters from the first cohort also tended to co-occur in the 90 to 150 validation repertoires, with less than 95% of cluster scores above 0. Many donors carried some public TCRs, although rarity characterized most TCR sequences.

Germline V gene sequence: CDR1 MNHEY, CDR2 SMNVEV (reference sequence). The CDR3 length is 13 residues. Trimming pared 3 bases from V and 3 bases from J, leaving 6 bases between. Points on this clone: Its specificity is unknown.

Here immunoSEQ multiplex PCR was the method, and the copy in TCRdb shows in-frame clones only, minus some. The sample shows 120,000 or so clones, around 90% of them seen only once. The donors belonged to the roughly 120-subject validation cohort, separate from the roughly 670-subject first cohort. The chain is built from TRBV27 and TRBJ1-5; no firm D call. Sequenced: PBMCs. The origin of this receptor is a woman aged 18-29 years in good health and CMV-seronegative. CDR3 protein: CASSFSANQPQHF. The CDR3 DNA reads TGTGCCAGCAGTTTTAGTGCCAATCAGCCCCAGCATTTT.